This TCR beta chain derives from a study of blood T cell repertoires in COVID-19 (dated by TCRdb to 2020 to 2021). Describing the broader study: Samples covering the acute and convalescent phases of COVID-19 were provided by collaborators in the United States, Italy and Spain. The samples were drawn from two sources: the first 160 participants of the ongoing ImmuneRACE study, and 1,200 or so subjects contributed by 6 global collaborators. Where available, HLA class I and class II types were taken from metadata supplied by the sample provider and were not determined by assay-based typing. The material from the prospective study consisted of cDNA or gDNA derived from T cells, B-cell-depleted T cells, or PBMCs. The repertoires were made available in a free public database intended to serve as a resource for research on the immune response to SARS-CoV-2. Sample metadata almost always included a de-identified subject ID, COVID-19 status, age in years and sex. Deeply sampled blood TCRbeta repertoires from subjects exposed to, actively infected with, or recovered from COVID-19 were included in the dataset. The research as a whole found: The quantity of clinical and demographic metadata differed by source and by participant and was supplied without curation.

The immunoSEQ Assay, a bias-controlled multiplex PCR, was used to amplify TCRbeta CDR3 regions from genomic DNA. Per the authors' processing: Nucleated cell counts per sample were estimated from amplification of reference gene primers within the assay. To quantify the absolute abundance of each unique TCRbeta CDR3 rearrangement, sequence reads were collapsed and filtered. For each sample, productive Simpson clonality was calculated as the square root of Simpson's diversity index across productive rearrangements. The clones in this table, taken by TCRdb from immuneACCESS, are in-frame only. Not every clone is retained; where verified, under half of the shortfall comes from an unresolved V gene, and the cause of the rest is unknown. D and trimming were read from the DNA, whereas the V and J calls and clone size are those reported in that table. Recorded for this sample are roughly 250,000 clones; over 75% of them occurred a single time. The ten top clones hold roughly 4% of the sample.

In the prospective study, participants were roughly 18 to 90 years old, resided in 25 or so geographic areas of the United States, and were enrolled through a virtual design. In the prospective study, cohorts were assigned on the basis of participant-reported clinical history obtained from a screening survey and a study questionnaire. Recovered participants in ImmuneRACE Cohort 3 were defined as having two consecutive negative NP/OP PCR tests, clearance from a healthcare professional, or resolution of symptoms. Mobile phlebotomists in the prospective study collected whole blood, serum and a nasopharyngeal or oropharyngeal swab from every participant. Over a roughly two-month period, participants in the prospective study had the option of providing additional blood draws and questionnaires. Blood samples from the prospective study were shipped frozen or at room temperature prior to DNA extraction.

As for this clone: What this receptor recognizes is not known. No much larger clone is present one base from it, and per-base qualities are unavailable.

The CDR3, from cysteine to phenylalanine, totals 17 residues. Only CDR3 DNA remains: 51 bases, in frame from the first base. Trimming removed 6 bases from V and 0 bases from J; the gene matches leave 8 bases unexplained. CDR1 and CDR2 were assigned from the germline V gene as MDHEN and SYDVKM. This sequence uses TRBV28 and TRBJ1-5; 10 bases in the middle match TRBD1. The source material was PBMCs or T cells enriched from blood (not recorded which). The sequence derives from a woman in her 30s who had recovered from COVID-19. The DNA sequence is as follows: TGTGCCAGCAGGTGGGACAGGGGCTATTATAGCAATCAGCCCCAGCATTTT. Translation gives CASRWDRGYYSNQPQHF.